These 15 T cell receptor beta chains were sequenced from one sample in a study of T cells after yellow fever vaccination. TCRdb reprocessed the 5' RACE reads via MiXCR and lists one record per CDR3 protein. The sample includes about 340,000 distinct CDR3 sequences, roughly 9.4% of them seen just once. The source material was PBMCs, sampled on the day of the first yellow fever vaccination. The origin of the receptors is a man between 18 and 29 years old who received the YFV17D yellow fever vaccine.

The chain uses TRBV3-1 and TRBJ2-5; maybe TRBD2 (5 bases). The germline gives CDR1 LGHDT, CDR2 YNNKEL (reference sequence). V was trimmed by 2 bases and J by 5 bases, leaving 15 bases between them. The CDR3 covers 15 residues. CDR3 nucleotide sequence: TGTGCCAGCAGCCAAATGGATCCTGGCGGGGAGACCCAGTACTTC. It is translated as CASSQMDPGGETQYF.

The chain couples TRBV20-1 to TRBJ2-5; 15 nucleotides align to TRBD2. V lost 1 base to trimming and J lost 5 bases; unmatched junction nucleotides: 5. Per the germline V gene, CDR1 is DFQATT and CDR2 is SNEGSKA (reference sequence). The CDR3 covers 16 residues. CDR3 amino acids: CSARGTSGGAGETQYF. For the CDR3, the DNA is TGCAGTGCTAGAGGGACTAGCGGGGGGGCCGGGGAGACCCAGTACTTC.

This clonotype has only a few counts. The V and J genes are TRBV11-2 and TRBJ2-7, with D hard to call. The V gene lost 2 bases and the J gene lost 2 bases, with 25 bases spanning the gap. Germline-derived CDR1 and CDR2 are SGHAT and FQNNGV. The CDR3 has 19 amino acids. CDR3 bases: TGTGCCAGCAGCTTATCCCTCCCGGCTCCCGGAGAATGGGCCTACGAGCAGTACTTC. It yields the protein CASSLSLPAPGEWAYEQYF.

This clonotype has just a few counts. The chain combines TRBV7-9 with TRBJ2-1; 8 bases map to TRBD1. This CDR3 has 15 residues. Germline CDR1 reads SEHNR; CDR2 reads FQNEAQ (reference sequence). V gave up 6 bases and J gave up 2 bases; unmatched junction bases: 6. The CDR3 region has the DNA TGTGCCAGCAGAACCGGGACAGGACCCTACAATGAGCAGTTCTTC. As protein: CASRTGTGPYNEQFF. The full variable domain, rest sourced from reference TRBV7-9 and TRBJ2-1, is DTGVSQNPRHKITKRGQNVTFRCDPISEHNRLYWYRQTLGQGPEFLTYFQNEAQLEKSRLLSDRFSAERPKGSFSTLEIQRTEQGDSAMYLCASRTGTGPYNEQFFGPGTRLTVL.

Only a few counts were recorded for this clonotype. The chain recombines TRBV10-3 with TRBJ2-7; 8 positions match TRBD1. This CDR3 spans 12 amino acids. With V trimmed by 6 bases and J by 6 bases, 4 bases remained unmatched. CDR1 ENHRY and CDR2 SYGVKD come from the germline V gene. Here the CDR3 reads CAISATGAEQYV. For the CDR3, the DNA is TGTGCCATCAGCGCGACAGGGGCCGAGCAGTACGTC.

The chain uses TRBV10-3 and TRBJ2-7; 11 bases agree with TRBD1. Trimming cost V 0 bases and J 7 bases; bases outside gene matches: 5. The germline V gene encodes CDR1 ENHRY and CDR2 SYGVKD. The CDR3 runs to 15 residues. CDR3 loop: CAISESGQGAREQYV. The CDR3 coding sequence is TGTGCCATCAGTGAGTCTGGACAGGGGGCGAGGGAGCAGTACGTC.

This clonotype came up a few times. The chain links TRBV6-2 or TRBV6-3 to TRBJ2-1; D is unresolved. The CDR3 extends over 17 amino acids. The V and J ends lost 6 bases and 1 base respectively, with 19 bases between them. Per the germline V gene, CDR1 is MNHEY and CDR2 is SVGEGT. Here the CDR3 DNA reads TGTGCCAGCAGCCGAATCGAAAATAATAAGTCCTACAATGAGCAGTTCTTC. Protein product: CASSRIENNKSYNEQFF.

The chain joins TRBV27 to TRBJ1-6; 7 bases fit TRBD1. The CDR3 consists of 17 residues. V shed 0 bases, J shed 8 bases, and the junction held 10 bases outside the gene matches. CDR1 and CDR2 from the germline V gene are MNHEY and SMNVEV (reference sequence). The CDR3 loop reads CASSLSKRGPVYSPLHF. DNA for the CDR3: TGTGCCAGCAGTTTATCGAAAAGGGGGCCGGTATATTCACCCCTCCACTTT.

The chain links TRBV7-2 to TRBJ1-1; D is unresolved. The germline CDR1 and CDR2 sequences are SGHTA and FQGNSA. The CDR3 spans 14 residues. V dropped 2 bases and J dropped 1 base, with 8 bases sitting between them. CDR3 bases: TGTGCCAGCAGCTTACGATGGGAGAACACTGAAGCTTTCTTT. Encoded protein: CASSLRWENTEAFF.

This clonotype has a count of ten or more. This chain links TRBV7-2 with TRBJ1-5, with D possibly TRBD1 on 6 matching bases. Trimming left V 5 bases short and J 3 bases short, with 20 bases between. The CDR3 totals 17 residues. Per germline, CDR1 SGHTA and CDR2 FQGNSA. CDR3 DNA sequence: TGTGCCAGCAGCCCACGAGGGGGGGGCGGTGCCAATCAGCCCCAGCATTTT. Amino acid sequence: CASSPRGGGGANQPQHF.

V gene TRBV3-1 combines with J gene TRBJ1-6; D is uncertain. Trimming removed 0 bases from V and 12 bases from J, with 12 bases in between. Germline V gene sequence: CDR1 LGHDT, CDR2 YNNKEL (reference sequence). The CDR3 has 14 amino acids. The CDR3 nucleotides are TGTGCCAGCAGCCAAGATGCCGCGATGAGACCCCTCCACTTT. Translation: CASSQDAAMRPLHF. Variable domain in full (rest from reference TRBV3-1 and TRBJ1-6): DTAVSQTPKYLVTQMGNDKSIKCEQNLGHDTMYWYKQDSKKFLKIMFSYNNKELIINETVPNRFSPKSPDKAHLNLHINSLELGDSAVYFCASSQDAAMRPLHFGNGTRLTVT.

This clonotype showed up many times. The chain joins TRBV12-3 or TRBV12-4 to TRBJ1-1; D unresolved. CDR3 length equals 14 residues. The V end lost 1 base, the J end lost 3 bases, and 9 bases lay between the germline ends. In DNA, the CDR3 is TGTGCCAGCAGTTTAGAGGGCGTGGACACTGAAGCTTTCTTT. It is translated as CASSLEGVDTEAFF.

This clonotype was seen many times. This rearrangement joins TRBV6-2 or TRBV6-3 to TRBJ1-1; D might be TRBD1 (6 bases). Trimming stripped 2 bases from V and 0 bases from J, with 7 bases between. This CDR3 is built from 14 residues. CDR1 MNHEY and CDR2 SVGEGT come from the germline V gene. This CDR3 is CASSYGGMNTEAFF. The CDR3 DNA sequence: TGTGCCAGCAGTTACGGGGGCATGAACACTGAAGCTTTCTTT.

This clonotype has only a few counts. CDR3 sequence: CASSGTDVDYEQYF. CDR3 bases: TGTGCCAGCAGTGGGACAGATGTTGACTACGAGCAGTACTTC. The chain employs TRBV2 and TRBJ2-7; weak D call: TRBD1 (6 bases). CDR1 SNHLY and CDR2 FYNNEI come from the germline V gene. The V end lost 4 bases, the J end lost 3 bases, and 13 bases lay between the germline ends. This CDR3 region has 14 residues. The full variable domain, in which reference TRBV2 and TRBJ2-7 provide the parts outside the CDR3, is EPEVTQTPSHQVTQMGQEVILRCVPISNHLYFYWYRQILGQKVEFLVSFYNNEISEKSEIFDDQFSVERPDGSNFTLKIRSTKLEDSAMYFCASSGTDVDYEQYFGPGTRLTVT.

V gene TRBV28 combines with J gene TRBJ1-1; D gene ambiguous. This CDR3 spans 14 amino acids. CDR1 is MDHEN and CDR2 is SYDVKM in the germline V gene. V dropped 8 bases and J dropped 4 bases, with 17 bases sitting between them. The CDR3 DNA follows: TGTGCCAGCGAATCCCCAACTATCGTCACTGAAGCTTTCTTT. It is translated as CASESPTIVTEAFF.